These T cell receptor beta chains were read from a single sample in a study of blood T cell repertoires in COVID-19. TCRdb's copy holds only in-frame clones and misses some; the assay was immunoSEQ multiplex PCR. The data show 250,000 or so clones, roughly 85% seen once. Sequencing was performed on peripheral blood. These receptors all stem from a woman aged 30 to 39 with active or convalescent COVID-19. Both conserved end residues are part of each CDR3. A D gene is named only where the DNA matches it firmly. Only part of the rows carry a size: once, few, many, or a class if the clone is expanded.

V gene	D gene	clone size	CDR3 length	J gene	CDR3 protein	CDR3 DNA
TRBV2	TRBD2	NA	17	TRBJ2-3	CASRAGTSGYPADTQYF	TGTGCCAGCAGGGCCGGGACTAGCGGTTACCCCGCAGATACGCAGTATTTT
TRBV19	NA	NA	14	TRBJ1-5	CASSPRDHNQPQHF	TGTGCCAGTAGTCCCAGGGATCACAATCAGCCCCAGCATTTT
TRBV2	TRBD1	NA	14	TRBJ2-5	CASSITGVRETQYF	TGTGCCAGCAGTATCACAGGGGTGCGAGAGACCCAGTACTTC
TRBV5-4	TRBD1	NA	18	TRBJ1-6	CASSTDRGPSSYNSPLHF	TGTGCCAGCAGCACCGACAGGGGTCCAAGCTCCTATAATTCACCCCTCCACTTT
TRBV7-2	TRBD1	NA	15	TRBJ1-2	CASSLAGQGSYGYTF	TGTGCCAGCAGCTTAGCCGGACAGGGATCCTATGGCTACACCTTC
TRBV19	NA	NA	14	TRBJ1-4	CASSPTGRYEKLFF	TGTGCCAGTAGTCCTACAGGGCGTTATGAAAAACTGTTTTTT
TRBV7-9	NA	NA	14	TRBJ1-2	CASSPLGSMDGYTF	TGTGCCAGCAGCCCCTTGGGCAGTATGGATGGCTACACCTTC
TRBV20-1	NA	once	11	TRBJ2-5	CSRLVQETQYF	TGCAGTCGACTAGTTCAAGAGACCCAGTACTTC
TRBV19	TRBD2	NA	15	TRBJ2-7	CASSLLAGTPGEQYF	TGTGCCAGTAGTCTTCTAGCGGGGACCCCCGGCGAGCAGTACTTC
TRBV18	TRBD1	NA	15	TRBJ1-1	CASSPSQGVVTEAFF	TGTGCCAGCTCACCATCTCAGGGGGTGGTCACTGAAGCTTTCTTT
TRBV29-1	NA	NA	11	TRBJ2-5	CSVSRGETQYF	TGCAGCGTGTCGCGGGGAGAGACCCAGTACTTC
TRBV4-3	NA	NA	14	TRBJ1-2	CASSPRVGAVGYTF	TGCGCCAGCAGCCCCCGGGTGGGGGCTGTTGGCTACACCTTC
TRBV5-1	TRBD1	NA	13	TRBJ1-2	CASSNGTAYGYTF	TGCGCCAGCAGCAACGGGACAGCTTATGGCTACACCTTC
TRBV6-5	NA	NA	13	TRBJ1-1	CASTKGVIGEAFF	TGTGCCAGCACCAAAGGGGTTATCGGGGAAGCTTTCTTT
TRBV24-1	NA	NA	13	TRBJ1-2	CATSEWGRDGYTF	TGTGCCACCAGTGAATGGGGGCGCGATGGCTACACCTTC
TRBV7-2	TRBD2	NA	16	TRBJ2-1	CASSISLAGTNNEQFF	TGTGCCAGCAGCATATCCCTAGCGGGGACAAACAATGAGCAGTTCTTC
TRBV27	NA	NA	14	TRBJ1-2	CASRFQAGSYGYTF	TGTGCCAGCAGATTTCAGGCAGGGTCCTATGGCTACACCTTC
TRBV30	NA	NA	14	TRBJ2-7	CAWSELPPPLEQYF	TGTGCCTGGAGTGAACTACCACCTCCCCTCGAGCAGTACTTC
TRBV29-1	TRBD2	few	13	TRBJ2-3	CSALTSGADTQYF	TGCAGCGCCCTGACTAGCGGGGCGGATACGCAGTATTTT
TRBV23-1	NA	few	14	TRBJ2-7	CASSQSKTSYEQYF	TGCGCCAGCAGTCAATCGAAAACATCCTACGAGCAGTACTTC
TRBV6-6	NA	NA	14	TRBJ2-2	CAGGAGPNTGELFF	TGTGCCGGTGGGGCAGGACCTAACACCGGGGAGCTGTTTTTT
TRBV7-2	TRBD2	NA	16	TRBJ2-7	CASSPWGYGGASEQYF	TGTGCCAGCAGCCCATGGGGGTACGGGGGGGCTAGCGAGCAGTACTTC
TRBV5-6	NA	NA	17	TRBJ2-5	CASSSSGLVYQKETQYF	TGTGCCAGCAGCTCGTCGGGACTCGTGTACCAAAAAGAGACCCAGTACTTC
TRBV6-5	NA	NA	15	TRBJ1-1	CASSSRGGMNTEAFF	TGTGCCAGCAGCTCACGTGGGGGCATGAACACTGAAGCTTTCTTT
TRBV9	NA	once	15	TRBJ1-1	CASSPPGGWNTEAFF	TGTGCCAGCAGTCCACCGGGGGGGTGGAACACTGAAGCTTTCTTT
TRBV4-3	TRBD1	NA	15	TRBJ1-6	CASSQGGQKNSPLHF	TGCGCCAGCAGCCAAGGGGGACAGAAAAATTCACCCCTCCACTTT
TRBV7-3	TRBD1	few	15	TRBJ2-1	CASSLRGGEGNEQFF	TGTGCCAGCAGCTTAAGAGGGGGCGAGGGGAATGAGCAGTTCTTC
TRBV6-2/TRBV6-3	TRBD2	NA	21	TRBJ2-3	CASSYSSRTSGGALSTDTQYF	TGTGCCAGCAGTTACTCCTCTCGGACTAGCGGGGGGGCCCTTAGCACAGATACGCAGTATTTT
TRBV5-6	NA	few	14	TRBJ1-1	CASSTGYMNTEAFF	TGTGCCAGCAGTACAGGTTACATGAACACTGAAGCTTTCTTT
TRBV20-1	NA	NA	14	TRBJ1-3	CSASPGPSGDTIYF	TGCAGTGCTAGTCCCGGGCCGAGCGGGGACACCATATATTTT
TRBV7-9	NA	NA	17	TRBJ1-5	CASSLGSRGGSNQPQHF	TGTGCCAGCAGCTTAGGGAGTAGGGGAGGAAGCAATCAGCCCCAGCATTTT
TRBV7-9	NA	few	13	TRBJ1-2	CASSLVQARGYTF	TGTGCCAGCAGCTTAGTACAGGCGCGGGGCTACACCTTC
TRBV6-5	TRBD1	NA	13	TRBJ1-4	CASRTGYQEKLFF	TGTGCCAGCAGGACAGGGTATCAAGAAAAACTGTTTTTT
TRBV7-2	TRBD2	NA	15	TRBJ2-1	CASSPRAGVYNEQFF	TGTGCCAGCAGCCCCCGGGCGGGGGTCTACAATGAGCAGTTCTTC
TRBV13	NA	NA	16	TRBJ1-3	CASSLGQEGSGNTIYF	TGTGCCAGCAGCTTAGGCCAGGAGGGGTCAGGAAACACCATATATTTT
TRBV14	TRBD2	NA	17	TRBJ2-1	CASSALKGLADYNEQFF	TGTGCCAGCAGCGCCCTTAAGGGACTAGCGGATTACAATGAGCAGTTCTTC
TRBV30	NA	NA	13	TRBJ2-4	CAGGGLAKNIQYF	TGTGCCGGGGGTGGGCTGGCCAAAAACATTCAGTACTTC
TRBV2	NA	NA	13	TRBJ1-1	CASSETPGTKAFF	TGTGCCAGCAGTGAAACCCCAGGGACTAAGGCTTTCTTT
TRBV7-8	NA	many	13	TRBJ2-7	CASSQTAPGEQYF	TGTGCCAGCAGCCAAACGGCCCCGGGGGAGCAGTACTTC
TRBV15	TRBD1	NA	16	TRBJ1-5	CATTLDPTGINQPQHF	TGTGCCACCACCTTGGATCCGACAGGGATCAATCAGCCCCAGCATTTT
TRBV12-3/TRBV12-4	NA	NA	13	TRBJ1-2	CASSFPAMRGYTF	TGTGCCAGCAGTTTCCCCGCAATGCGGGGCTACACCTTC
TRBV6-6	NA	NA	12	TRBJ2-7	CASSYSSRELYF	TGTGCCAGCAGTTACTCGAGCAGGGAATTGTACTTC
TRBV19	TRBD1	NA	15	TRBJ2-3	CASSRRTGSTDTQYF	TGTGCCAGTAGTCGACGGACAGGTAGCACAGATACGCAGTATTTT
TRBV4-3	TRBD1	NA	16	TRBJ2-3	CASSQDRAGGSGTQYF	TGCGCCAGCAGCCAAGATCGGGCAGGGGGCTCGGGTACGCAGTATTTT
TRBV9	TRBD1	NA	15	TRBJ1-4	CASSVEGQSNEKLFF	TGTGCCAGCAGCGTAGAGGGACAGAGTAATGAAAAACTGTTTTTT